The 24 T cell receptor beta chains in this list originate from one sample, sequenced in a study of blood T cell repertoires in COVID-19. The method was immunoSEQ multiplex PCR; TCRdb's version includes in-frame clones alone and lacks a portion of them. Of almost 400,000 clones detected, 88% appear once; the ten largest clones hold around 0.91%. What was sequenced was PBMCs or T cells enriched from blood (not recorded which). Receptors were obtained from a woman in her 30s with acute COVID-19.

This clone is a singleton in its sample. The J gene is TRBJ1-2, the V gene TRBV29-1; TRBD1 is a possible D gene (5 bases). The V and J ends lost 5 bases and 4 bases respectively, with 14 bases between them. CDR1 and CDR2 (germline): SQVTM, ANQGSEA. This CDR3 spans 13 amino acids. CDR3: CSVNTGESYGYTF. The CDR3 DNA reads as TGCAGCGTTAATACAGGAGAAAGCTATGGCTACACCTTC.

This clone was counted only a few times. V and J are TRBV9 and TRBJ2-2; 7 positions agree with TRBD1. There are 14 residues in the CDR3. The V gene's germline CDR1 is SGDLS and CDR2 YYNGEE. The V gene end was trimmed by 5 bases and the J gene end by 0 bases; junction bases not matched to a gene: 1. The CDR3 reads CASRQGSNTGELFF. The CDR3 DNA follows: TGTGCCAGCAGACAGGGGTCGAACACCGGGGAGCTGTTTTTT. The variable domain in full, completed from reference TRBV9 and TRBJ2-2, reads DSGVTQTPKHLITATGQRVTLRCSPRSGDLSVYWYQQSLDQGLQFLIQYYNGEERAKGNILERFSAQQFPDLHSELNLSSLELGDSALYFCASRQGSNTGELFFGEGSRLTVL.

This chain joins TRBV6-5 and TRBJ1-3, with 11 bases aligning to TRBD1. This CDR3 contains 14 residues. Per germline, CDR1 MNHEY and CDR2 SVGAGI. J was trimmed by 7 bases and V by 5 bases; bases with no gene match: 4. The CDR3 DNA reads TGTGCCAGCAGTCCCGGGACAGGGGGTAACACCATATATTTT. This translates into CASSPGTGGNTIYF.

V and J are TRBV7-9 and TRBJ2-7; the D is unclear. The CDR3 extends over 15 amino acids. The V gene's germline CDR1 is SEHNR and CDR2 FQNEAQ (reference sequence). V was pared by 1 base and J by 3 bases, with 13 bases between. CDR3 loop: CASSLGRIDGYEQYF. As DNA, the CDR3 is TGTGCCAGCAGCTTAGGGAGAATCGACGGCTACGAGCAGTACTTC. The variable domain in full, with the rest retrieved from reference TRBV7-9 and TRBJ2-7, is DTGVSQNPRHKITKRGQNVTFRCDPISEHNRLYWYRQTLGQGPEFLTYFQNEAQLEKSRLLSDRFSAERPKGSFSTLEIQRTEQGDSAMYLCASSLGRIDGYEQYFGPGTRLTVT.

The chain carries TRBV19 and TRBJ2-1, with D perhaps TRBD2 (6 bases). CDR1 and CDR2 from the germline V gene are LNHDA and SQIVND (reference sequence). The CDR3 contains 14 residues. V gave up 10 bases and J gave up 1 base, with 14 bases separating them. The CDR3 coding sequence is TGTGCCACTCGCGGCGGGGCGTCCTACAATGAGCAGTTCTTC. It is translated as CATRGGASYNEQFF.

The chain joins TRBV7-2 to TRBJ2-5; tentatively, D is TRBD1 (5 bases). With 3 bases removed from V and 5 bases from J, the gap between germline ends came to 25 bases. Germline V gene lookup returns CDR1 SGHTA and CDR2 FQGNSA. This CDR3 is built from 18 residues. CDR3 residues: CASSFPRVPSPNRETQYF. The CDR3 DNA sequence: TGTGCCAGCAGCTTCCCCAGGGTCCCCTCCCCCAACAGGGAGACCCAGTACTTC.

The J gene is TRBJ2-2, the V gene TRBV15; TRBD1 might be the D (6 bases). V was pared by 0 bases and J by 0 bases, with 11 bases between. The CDR3 contains 17 residues. In germline, CDR1 is LNHNV, CDR2 YYDKDF (reference sequence). This CDR3 reads CATSRDPDRANTGELFF. The CDR3 DNA is TGTGCCACCAGCAGAGACCCGGACAGAGCGAACACCGGGGAGCTGTTTTTT.

This clone was seen only a few times. This chain uses TRBV10-2 with TRBJ1-1, with D maybe TRBD1 (5 bases). Trimming removed 10 bases from V and 4 bases from J, with 16 bases in between. CDR1 and CDR2 (germline): WSHSY, SAAADI. The CDR3 loop spans 13 amino acids. This chain's CDR3 is CATNFRVSTEAFF. CDR3 in DNA: TGCGCCACCAACTTCAGGGTGAGCACTGAAGCTTTCTTT.

The genes are TRBV7-8 and TRBJ1-1; no definite D call. V shed 7 bases and J shed 3 bases, with 12 bases lying between them. Germline V gene data show CDR1 as SGHVS and CDR2 as FQNEAQ. The length of the CDR3 is 13 residues. This CDR3 is CASIPREDTEAFF. CDR3 DNA: TGTGCCAGCATCCCTCGTGAGGACACTGAAGCTTTCTTT.

The rearrangement links TRBV12-3 or TRBV12-4 to TRBJ1-5; 10 nucleotides line up with TRBD1. This CDR3 comprises 13 residues. The V and J ends lost 6 bases and 8 bases, in that order; junction bases with no gene match: 4. CDR3 DNA sequence: TGTGCCAGCAGGAGACAGGGGGCCGAGCCCCAGCATTTT. Its translation: CASRRQGAEPQHF.

The rearrangement uses TRBV24-1 and TRBJ1-4; D gene uncertain. V was trimmed by 4 bases and J by 0 bases, leaving 5 bases between them. The CDR3 is made up of 14 amino acids. CDR1 is KGHDR and CDR2 is SFDVKD in the germline V gene. As DNA, the CDR3 is TGTGCCACCAGTGACGCGACAACTAATGAAAAACTGTTTTTT. It yields the protein CATSDATTNEKLFF.

This sequence joins TRBV7-8 and TRBJ1-2; tentatively, D is TRBD1 (6 bases). The CDR3 spans 17 residues. V lost 5 bases, J lost 4 bases, and 23 bases lay in between. Germline V gene data show CDR1 as SGHVS and CDR2 as FQNEAQ. The CDR3, as DNA: TGTGCCAGCAGCCCTTTTACCACAGGGATAGGAGGCTATGGCTACACCTTC. This sequence encodes CASSPFTTGIGGYGYTF.

This chain uses TRBV6-5 with TRBJ1-5; 9 bases agree with TRBD1. In germline, CDR1 is MNHEY, CDR2 SVGAGI. With 4 bases clipped from V and 7 bases from J, the junction kept 5 bases outside the gene matches. The length of the CDR3 is 14 residues. CDR3 in amino acids: CASSFGQGSQPQHF. In nucleotides, the CDR3 is TGTGCCAGCAGTTTCGGACAGGGGTCCCAGCCCCAGCATTTT.

This chain joins TRBV11-2 and TRBJ2-1; 8 bases are a match to TRBD2. Trimming took 3 bases from V and 2 from J; bases not matched to a gene: 3. There are 15 residues in the CDR3. Looked up from germline, CDR1 is SGHAT and CDR2 is FQNNGV. CDR3 in amino acids: CASSFSGGAYNEQFF. CDR3 DNA sequence: TGTGCCAGCAGCTTTTCCGGGGGGGCCTACAATGAGCAGTTCTTC. Complete variable domain (other parts from reference TRBV11-2 and TRBJ2-1): EAGVAQSPRYKIIEKRQSVAFWCNPISGHATLYWYQQILGQGPKLLIQFQNNGVVDDSQLPKDRFSAERLKGVDSTLKIQPAKLEDSAVYLCASSFSGGAYNEQFFGPGTRLTVL.

The J gene is TRBJ2-1, the V gene TRBV19; 8 positions match TRBD2. Germline V gene lookup returns CDR1 LNHDA and CDR2 SQIVND (reference sequence). V shed 7 bases, J shed 8 bases, and the junction held 7 bases outside the gene matches. The length of the CDR3 is 13 residues. CDR3 loop: CASNLAGKDEQFF. The CDR3 nucleotides are TGTGCCAGTAACCTAGCGGGTAAAGATGAGCAGTTCTTC.

The chain has TRBV7-8 and TRBJ2-7; 8 bases agree with TRBD1. V lost 10 bases and J lost 3; bases outside the gene matches: 5. In germline, CDR1 is SGHVS, CDR2 FQNEAQ. The CDR3 sequence is 12 residues long. The chain's CDR3 is CATGDRIYEQYF. DNA for the CDR3: TGTGCCACCGGGGACAGGATCTACGAGCAGTACTTC.

The chain combines TRBV11-2 with TRBJ2-7, with D possibly matching TRBD1 (6 bases). V lost 1 base and J 6 bases, leaving 13 bases between the germline ends. The length of the CDR3 is 14 residues. Germline CDR1 is SGHAT and CDR2 is FQNNGV. The CDR3 DNA reads as TGTGCCAGCAGCTTAGTACGGGGCAGGGGCGAGCAGTACTTC. It encodes CASSLVRGRGEQYF.

This rearrangement joins TRBV24-1 to TRBJ1-2, with D hard to call. Germline-derived CDR1 and CDR2 are KGHDR and SFDVKD. This CDR3 spans 14 amino acids. V lost 3 bases and J lost 4, with 11 bases in between. The CDR3 DNA is TGTGCCACCAGTGATCCCGAGGCAATCTATGGCTACACCTTC. Protein: CATSDPEAIYGYTF.

The chain employs TRBV2 and TRBJ2-2, with TRBD2 matching 7 bases. V lost 10 bases to trimming and J lost 6 bases; unmatched junction nucleotides: 11. The CDR3 runs to 14 residues. Germline CDR1 reads SNHLY; CDR2 reads FYNNEI. The CDR3 here is CATSRTRSPGELFF. The CDR3 DNA is TGTGCCACCTCCCGGACTAGATCTCCCGGGGAGCTGTTTTTT. Full variable domain (rest looked up from reference TRBV2 and TRBJ2-2): EPEVTQTPSHQVTQMGQEVILRCVPISNHLYFYWYRQILGQKVEFLVSFYNNEISEKSEIFDDQFSVERPDGSNFTLKIRSTKLEDSAMYFCATSRTRSPGELFFGEGSRLTVL.

The V and J genes are TRBV27 and TRBJ1-4, with 8 positions matching TRBD1. The CDR3 runs to 17 residues. Per the germline V gene, CDR1 is MNHEY and CDR2 is SMNVEV (reference sequence). V gave up 6 bases and J gave up 6 bases; unmatched junction bases: 15. The chain's CDR3 is CASRLLGTGALHEKLFF. The CDR3 DNA reads as TGTGCCAGCAGGTTACTAGGGACAGGTGCCCTTCATGAAAAACTGTTTTTT.

V is TRBV6-5 and J is TRBJ2-7; the D gene is possibly TRBD1 (5 bases). This CDR3 region has 14 residues. V gave up 6 bases and J gave up 3 bases, with 15 bases separating them. Germline values: CDR1 MNHEY, CDR2 SVGAGI. The CDR3 spells CASSQGPLNYEQYF. The CDR3 region has the DNA TGTGCCAGCAGCCAGGGCCCTTTAAACTACGAGCAGTACTTC.

The chain uses TRBV4-1 and TRBJ2-7, with 7 bases matching TRBD1. CDR1 is MGHRA, CDR2 YSYEKL, per germline. Trimming at V came to 0 bases and at J to 3 bases, leaving 5 bases not matched to a gene. CDR3 length equals 15 residues. In DNA form, the CDR3 reads TGCGCCAGCAGCCAAGATCAGGCAGGGGGCTACGAGCAGTACTTC. It codes for CASSQDQAGGYEQYF.

This clone was seen once. The chain is built from TRBV6-2 or TRBV6-3 and TRBJ1-1; D remains unclear. Germline values: CDR1 MNHEY, CDR2 SVGEGT. CDR3 length equals 11 residues. V shed 2 bases and J shed 8 bases, with 6 bases lying between them. The CDR3 protein is CASSYPGEAFF. The CDR3 bases are TGTGCCAGCAGTTACCCGGGGGAAGCTTTCTTT.

As DNA, the CDR3 is TGTGCCAGCAGCCGGACAGGGCAGACTGAAGCTTTCTTT. It translates to CASSRTGQTEAFF. The chain joins TRBV5-4 to TRBJ1-1, with TRBD1 identical over 8 bases. CDR1 SGHNT and CDR2 YYREEE come from the germline V gene (reference sequence). There are 13 residues in the CDR3. V trimming: 4 bases; J trimming: 5 bases; junction bases outside the gene matches: 4.